Reported below is one T cell receptor beta chain. Its matching antigen is unknown. A total RNA quantity of about 4,000 ng went into each TCR library. The template switching step added UMIs that contained a 6-nucleotide sample barcode. TCRdb reprocessed the 5' RACE reads and stores each CDR3 protein as one record, lacking DNA. Here the sample table reports about 440,000 distinct CDR3 sequences. The CDR3 has 12 amino acids. The V gene's germline CDR1 is SQVTM and CDR2 ANQGSEA. This sample was included in a study of monozygotic twins with inflammatory bowel disease. The study's findings and limits: Lower sharing of clonotypes with other individuals was seen in IBD patients than in healthy twins. This was most marked in patients showing signs of disease activity.

The chain carries TRBV29-1 and TRBJ2-1; TCRdb picks TRBD2, but there is no DNA to check that call. The sequence was obtained from a human donor with ulcerative colitis or Crohn's disease, or a healthy co-twin of an affected twin (not recorded which). The sequenced sample consisted of blood. CDR3 protein: CSVPAQGREQFF.